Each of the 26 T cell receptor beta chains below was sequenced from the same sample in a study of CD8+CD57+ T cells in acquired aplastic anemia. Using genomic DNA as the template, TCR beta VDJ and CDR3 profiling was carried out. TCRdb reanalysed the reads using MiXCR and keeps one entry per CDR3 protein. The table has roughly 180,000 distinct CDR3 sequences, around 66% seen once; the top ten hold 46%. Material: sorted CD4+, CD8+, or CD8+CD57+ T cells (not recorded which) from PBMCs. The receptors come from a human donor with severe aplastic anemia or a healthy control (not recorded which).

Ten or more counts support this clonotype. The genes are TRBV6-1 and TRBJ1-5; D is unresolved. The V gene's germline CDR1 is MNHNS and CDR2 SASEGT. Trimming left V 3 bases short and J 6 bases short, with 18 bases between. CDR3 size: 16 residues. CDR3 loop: CASSEPLRGVGQPQHF. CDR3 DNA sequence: TGTGCCAGCAGTGAGCCCCTGCGGGGAGTGGGTCAGCCCCAGCATTTT.

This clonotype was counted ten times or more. CDR3 nucleotide sequence: TGTGCCAGCAGGGGGACTGCCGCCGGATACGAGCAGTACTTC. This codes for CASRGTAAGYEQYF. The chain couples TRBV2 to TRBJ2-7; maybe TRBD2 (6 bases). CDR3 size: 14 residues. V gave up 6 bases and J gave up 4 bases, with 16 bases separating them. Germline CDR1 SNHLY, CDR2 FYNNEI.

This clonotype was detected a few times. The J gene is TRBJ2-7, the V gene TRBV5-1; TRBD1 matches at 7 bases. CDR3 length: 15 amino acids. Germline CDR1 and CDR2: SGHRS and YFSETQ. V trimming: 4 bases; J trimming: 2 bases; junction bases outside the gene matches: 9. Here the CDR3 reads CASSPQGTATYEQYF. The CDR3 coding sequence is TGCGCCAGCAGCCCTCAGGGGACAGCAACCTACGAGCAGTACTTC.

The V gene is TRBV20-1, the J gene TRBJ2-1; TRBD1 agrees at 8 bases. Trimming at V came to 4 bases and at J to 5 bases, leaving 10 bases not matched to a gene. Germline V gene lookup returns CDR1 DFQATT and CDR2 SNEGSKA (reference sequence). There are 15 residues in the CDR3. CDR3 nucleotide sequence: TGCAGTGCTAAACCGATGACAGGGGTCGACAATGAGCAGTTCTTC. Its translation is CSAKPMTGVDNEQFF.

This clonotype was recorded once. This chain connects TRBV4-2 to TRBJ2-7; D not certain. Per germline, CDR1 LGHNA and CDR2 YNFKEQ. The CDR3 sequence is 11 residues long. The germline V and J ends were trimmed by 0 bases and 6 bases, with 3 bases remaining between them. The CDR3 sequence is CASSQELEQYF. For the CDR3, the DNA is TGTGCCAGCAGCCAAGAGCTCGAGCAGTACTTC.

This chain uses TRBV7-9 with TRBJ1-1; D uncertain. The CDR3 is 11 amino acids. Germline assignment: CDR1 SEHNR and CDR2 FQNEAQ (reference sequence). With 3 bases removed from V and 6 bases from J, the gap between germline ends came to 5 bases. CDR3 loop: CASSLQAEAFF. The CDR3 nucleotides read TGTGCCAGCAGCTTGCAGGCTGAAGCTTTCTTT.

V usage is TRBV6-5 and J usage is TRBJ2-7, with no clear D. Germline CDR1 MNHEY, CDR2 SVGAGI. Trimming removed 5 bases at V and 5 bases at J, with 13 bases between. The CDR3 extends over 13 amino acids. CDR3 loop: CASSEPFQHEQYF. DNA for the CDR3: TGTGCCAGCAGTGAACCGTTTCAACACGAGCAGTACTTC.

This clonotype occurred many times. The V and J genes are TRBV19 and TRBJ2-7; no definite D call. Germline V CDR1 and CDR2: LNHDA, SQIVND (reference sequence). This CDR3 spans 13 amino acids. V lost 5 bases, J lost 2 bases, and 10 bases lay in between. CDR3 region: CASSPRTAYEQYF. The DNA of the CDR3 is TGTGCCAGTAGTCCCCGGACCGCCTACGAGCAGTACTTC.

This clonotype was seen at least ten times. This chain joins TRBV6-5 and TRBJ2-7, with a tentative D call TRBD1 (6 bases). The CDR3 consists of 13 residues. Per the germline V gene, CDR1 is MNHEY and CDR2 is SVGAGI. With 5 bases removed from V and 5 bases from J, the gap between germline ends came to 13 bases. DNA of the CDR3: TGTGCCAGCAGTGCCGGCACAGGGCACGAGCAGTACTTC. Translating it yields CASSAGTGHEQYF.

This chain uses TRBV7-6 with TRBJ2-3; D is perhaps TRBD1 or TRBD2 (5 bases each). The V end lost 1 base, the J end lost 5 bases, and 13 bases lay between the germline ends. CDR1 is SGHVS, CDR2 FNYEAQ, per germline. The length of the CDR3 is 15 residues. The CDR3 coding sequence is TGTGCCAGCAGCTTAGGAGGGGTGAGGGGAGATACGCAGTATTTT. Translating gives CASSLGGVRGDTQYF.

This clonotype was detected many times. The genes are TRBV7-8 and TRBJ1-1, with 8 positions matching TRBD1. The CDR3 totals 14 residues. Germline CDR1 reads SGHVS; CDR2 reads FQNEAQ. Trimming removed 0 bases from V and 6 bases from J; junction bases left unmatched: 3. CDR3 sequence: CASSLADRVSEAFF. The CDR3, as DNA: TGTGCCAGCAGCTTAGCGGACAGGGTATCTGAAGCTTTCTTT. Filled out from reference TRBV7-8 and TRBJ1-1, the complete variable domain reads GAGVSQSPRYKVAKRGQDVALRCDPISGHVSLFWYQQALGQGPEFLTYFQNEAQLDKSGLPSDRFFAERPEGSVSTLKIQRTQQEDSAVYLCASSLADRVSEAFFGQGTRLTVV.

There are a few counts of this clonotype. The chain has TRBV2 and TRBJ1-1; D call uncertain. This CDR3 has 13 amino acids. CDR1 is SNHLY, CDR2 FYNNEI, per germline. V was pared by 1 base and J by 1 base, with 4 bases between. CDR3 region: CASSEGENTEAFF. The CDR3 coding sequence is TGTGCCAGCAGTGAAGGGGAGAACACTGAAGCTTTCTTT.

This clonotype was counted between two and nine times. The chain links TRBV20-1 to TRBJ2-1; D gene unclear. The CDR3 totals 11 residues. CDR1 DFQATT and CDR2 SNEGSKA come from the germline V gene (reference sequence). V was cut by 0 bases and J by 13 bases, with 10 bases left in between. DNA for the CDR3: TGCAGTGCTAGAGATTTGAGTAAACAGTTCTTC. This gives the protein CSARDLSKQFF.

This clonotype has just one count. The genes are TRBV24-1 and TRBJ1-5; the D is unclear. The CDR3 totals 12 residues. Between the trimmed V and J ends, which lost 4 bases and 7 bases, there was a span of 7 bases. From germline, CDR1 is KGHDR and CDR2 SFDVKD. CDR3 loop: CATSEAEQPQHF. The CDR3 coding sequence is TGTGCCACCAGTGAAGCGGAGCAGCCCCAGCATTTT.

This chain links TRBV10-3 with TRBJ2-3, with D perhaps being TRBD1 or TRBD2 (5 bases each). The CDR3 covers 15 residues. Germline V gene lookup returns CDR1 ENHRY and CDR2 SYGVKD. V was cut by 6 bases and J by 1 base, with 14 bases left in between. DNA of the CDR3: TGTGCCATCAGAGGGGTAGGGGACGGCACAGATACGCAGTATTTT. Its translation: CAIRGVGDGTDTQYF.

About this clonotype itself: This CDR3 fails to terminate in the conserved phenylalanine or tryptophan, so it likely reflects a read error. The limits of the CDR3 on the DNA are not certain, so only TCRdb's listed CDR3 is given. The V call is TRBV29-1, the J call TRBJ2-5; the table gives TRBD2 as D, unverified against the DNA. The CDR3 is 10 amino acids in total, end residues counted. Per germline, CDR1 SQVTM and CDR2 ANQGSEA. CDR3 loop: CSPPKRELPP.

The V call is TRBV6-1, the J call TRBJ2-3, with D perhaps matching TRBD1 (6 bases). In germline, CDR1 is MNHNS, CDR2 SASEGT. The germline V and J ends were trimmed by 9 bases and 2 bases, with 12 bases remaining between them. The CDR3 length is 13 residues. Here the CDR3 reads CASQTGITDTQYF. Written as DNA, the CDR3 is TGTGCCAGTCAAACAGGGATCACAGATACGCAGTATTTT.

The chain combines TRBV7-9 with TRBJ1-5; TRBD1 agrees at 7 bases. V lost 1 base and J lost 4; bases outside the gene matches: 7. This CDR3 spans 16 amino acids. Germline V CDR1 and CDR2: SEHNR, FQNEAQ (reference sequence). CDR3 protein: CASSLVLQGRNQPQHF. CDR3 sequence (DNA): TGTGCCAGCAGCTTAGTCCTACAGGGGAGGAATCAGCCCCAGCATTTT.

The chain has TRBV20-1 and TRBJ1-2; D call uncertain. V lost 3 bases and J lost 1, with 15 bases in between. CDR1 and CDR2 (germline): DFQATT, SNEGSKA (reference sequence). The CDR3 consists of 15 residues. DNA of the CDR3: TGCAGTGCTAGGACATTATTGGAGGGTAACTATGGCTACACCTTC. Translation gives CSARTLLEGNYGYTF.

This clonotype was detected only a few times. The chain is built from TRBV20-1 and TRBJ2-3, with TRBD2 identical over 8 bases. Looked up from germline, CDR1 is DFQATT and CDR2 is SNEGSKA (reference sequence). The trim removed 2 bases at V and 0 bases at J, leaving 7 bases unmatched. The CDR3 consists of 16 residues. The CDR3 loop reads CSARIGAGVSTDTQYF. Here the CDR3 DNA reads TGCAGTGCTAGAATCGGAGCGGGAGTTAGCACAGATACGCAGTATTTT.

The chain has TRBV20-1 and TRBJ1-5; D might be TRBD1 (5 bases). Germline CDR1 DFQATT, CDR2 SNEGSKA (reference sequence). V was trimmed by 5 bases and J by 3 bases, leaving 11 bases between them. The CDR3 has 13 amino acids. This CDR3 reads CSAARGANQPQHF. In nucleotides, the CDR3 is TGCAGTGCTGCGAGAGGGGCCAATCAGCCCCAGCATTTT.

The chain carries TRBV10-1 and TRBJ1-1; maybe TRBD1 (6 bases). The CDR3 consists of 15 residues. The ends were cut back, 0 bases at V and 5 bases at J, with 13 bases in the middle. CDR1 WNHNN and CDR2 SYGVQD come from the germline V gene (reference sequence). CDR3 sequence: CASSESLQGWTEAFF. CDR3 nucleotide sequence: TGCGCCAGCAGTGAGTCTTTACAGGGATGGACTGAAGCTTTCTTT.

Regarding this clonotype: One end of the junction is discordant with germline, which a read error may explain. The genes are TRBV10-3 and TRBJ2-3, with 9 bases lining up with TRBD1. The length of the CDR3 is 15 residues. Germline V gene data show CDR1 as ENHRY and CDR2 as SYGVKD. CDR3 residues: CASSRDRDAMDTQYF. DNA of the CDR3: TGTGCCAGCAGTAGGGACAGGGATGCTATGGATACGCAGTATTTT.

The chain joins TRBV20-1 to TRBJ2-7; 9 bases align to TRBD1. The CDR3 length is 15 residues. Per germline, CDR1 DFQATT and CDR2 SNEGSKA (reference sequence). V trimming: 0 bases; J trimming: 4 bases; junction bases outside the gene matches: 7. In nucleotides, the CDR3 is TGCAGTGCTAGAGAGAGGACAGGGGATCCGTACGAGCAGTACTTC. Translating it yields CSARERTGDPYEQYF.

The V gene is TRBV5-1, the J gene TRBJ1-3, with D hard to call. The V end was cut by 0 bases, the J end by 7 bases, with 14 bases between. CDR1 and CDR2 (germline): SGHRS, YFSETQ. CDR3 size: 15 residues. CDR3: CASSLDPGLANTIYF. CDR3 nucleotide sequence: TGCGCCAGCAGCTTGGATCCGGGTTTGGCTAACACCATATATTTT.

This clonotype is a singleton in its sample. The CDR3 DNA sequence: TGTGCCAGCAGCCAAGCGGGGGGGACCACCGGGGAGCTGTTTTTT. Its protein is CASSQAGGTTGELFF. The V gene is TRBV14, the J gene TRBJ2-2; 8 bases map to TRBD2. This CDR3 spans 15 amino acids. The junction had 2 bases not matched to a gene; V was cut back by 1 base and J by 4 bases. Germline CDR1 reads SGHDN; CDR2 reads FVKESK.